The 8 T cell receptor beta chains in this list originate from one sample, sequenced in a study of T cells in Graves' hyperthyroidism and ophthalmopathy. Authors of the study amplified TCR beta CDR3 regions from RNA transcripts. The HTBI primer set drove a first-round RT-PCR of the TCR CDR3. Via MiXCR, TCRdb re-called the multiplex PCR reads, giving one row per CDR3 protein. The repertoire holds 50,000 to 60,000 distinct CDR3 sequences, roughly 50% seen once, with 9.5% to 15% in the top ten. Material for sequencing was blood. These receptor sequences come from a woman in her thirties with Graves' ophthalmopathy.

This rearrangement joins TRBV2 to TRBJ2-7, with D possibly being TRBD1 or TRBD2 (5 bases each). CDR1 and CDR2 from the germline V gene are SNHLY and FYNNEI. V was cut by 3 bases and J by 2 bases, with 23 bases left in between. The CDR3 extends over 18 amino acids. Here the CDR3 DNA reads TGTGCCAGCAGTGATGGCTACGGTCAGCCCGGGACCGCCTACGAGCAGTACTTC. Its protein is CASSDGYGQPGTAYEQYF.

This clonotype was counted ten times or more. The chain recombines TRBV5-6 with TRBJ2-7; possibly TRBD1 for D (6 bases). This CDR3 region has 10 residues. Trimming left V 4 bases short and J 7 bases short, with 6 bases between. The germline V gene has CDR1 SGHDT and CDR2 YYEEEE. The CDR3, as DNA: TGTGCCAGCAGCGGACAGGAGCAGTACTTC. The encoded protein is CASSGQEQYF. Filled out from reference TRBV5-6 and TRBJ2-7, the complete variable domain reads DAGVTQSPTHLIKTRGQQVTLRCSPKSGHDTVSWYQQALGQGPQFIFQYYEEEERQRGNFPDRFSGHQFPNYSSELNVNALLLGDSALYLCASSGQEQYFGPGTRLTVT.

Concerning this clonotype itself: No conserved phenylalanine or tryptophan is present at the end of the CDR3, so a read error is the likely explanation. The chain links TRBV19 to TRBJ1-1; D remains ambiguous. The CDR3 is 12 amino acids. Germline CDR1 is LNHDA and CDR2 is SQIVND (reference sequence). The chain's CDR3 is CAGSSPNTEAFL. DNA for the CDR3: TGTGCCGGTAGTAGTCCGAACACTGAAGCTTTCTTG.

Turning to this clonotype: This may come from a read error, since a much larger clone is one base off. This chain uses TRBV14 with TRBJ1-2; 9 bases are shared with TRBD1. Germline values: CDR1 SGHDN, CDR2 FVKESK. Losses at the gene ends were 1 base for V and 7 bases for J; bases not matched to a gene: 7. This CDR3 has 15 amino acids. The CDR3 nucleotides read TGTGCCAGCAGCCAAGGGTTGGGACAGGGAGGTGGCTACACCTTC. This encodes CASSQGLGQGGGYTF. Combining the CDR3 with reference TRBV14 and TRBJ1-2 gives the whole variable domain EAGVTQFPSHSVIEKGQTVTLRCDPISGHDNLYWYRRVMGKEIKFLLHFVKESKQDESGMPNNRFLAERTGGTYSTLKVQPAELEDSGVYFCASSQGLGQGGGYTFGSGTRLTVV.

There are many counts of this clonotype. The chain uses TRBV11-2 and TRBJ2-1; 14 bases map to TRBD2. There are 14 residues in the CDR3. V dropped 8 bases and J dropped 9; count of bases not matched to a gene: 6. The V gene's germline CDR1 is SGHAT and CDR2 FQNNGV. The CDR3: CASGGTSGSGEQFF. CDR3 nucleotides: TGTGCCAGCGGAGGGACTAGCGGGAGCGGTGAGCAGTTCTTC.

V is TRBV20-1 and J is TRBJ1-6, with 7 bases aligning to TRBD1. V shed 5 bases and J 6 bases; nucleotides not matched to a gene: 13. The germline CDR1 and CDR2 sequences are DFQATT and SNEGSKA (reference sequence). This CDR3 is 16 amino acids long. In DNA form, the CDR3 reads TGCAGTGCTCCCCCTGGGGCAGGGGGTTTTAATTCACCCCTCCACTTT. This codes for CSAPPGAGGFNSPLHF.

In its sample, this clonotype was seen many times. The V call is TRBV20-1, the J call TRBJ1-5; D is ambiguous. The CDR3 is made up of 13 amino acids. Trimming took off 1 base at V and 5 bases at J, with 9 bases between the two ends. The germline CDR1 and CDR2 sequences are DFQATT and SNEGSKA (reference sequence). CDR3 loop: CSARGGADQPQHF. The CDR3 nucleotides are TGCAGTGCTAGAGGGGGAGCCGATCAGCCCCAGCATTTT.

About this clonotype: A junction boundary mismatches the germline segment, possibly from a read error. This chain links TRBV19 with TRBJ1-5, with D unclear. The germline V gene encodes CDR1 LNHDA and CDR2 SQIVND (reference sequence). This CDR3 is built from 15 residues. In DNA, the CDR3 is TGTGCCAGTAGTATAACACGGGGTTACAATGAGCCCCAGCATTTT. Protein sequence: CASSITRGYNEPQHF.